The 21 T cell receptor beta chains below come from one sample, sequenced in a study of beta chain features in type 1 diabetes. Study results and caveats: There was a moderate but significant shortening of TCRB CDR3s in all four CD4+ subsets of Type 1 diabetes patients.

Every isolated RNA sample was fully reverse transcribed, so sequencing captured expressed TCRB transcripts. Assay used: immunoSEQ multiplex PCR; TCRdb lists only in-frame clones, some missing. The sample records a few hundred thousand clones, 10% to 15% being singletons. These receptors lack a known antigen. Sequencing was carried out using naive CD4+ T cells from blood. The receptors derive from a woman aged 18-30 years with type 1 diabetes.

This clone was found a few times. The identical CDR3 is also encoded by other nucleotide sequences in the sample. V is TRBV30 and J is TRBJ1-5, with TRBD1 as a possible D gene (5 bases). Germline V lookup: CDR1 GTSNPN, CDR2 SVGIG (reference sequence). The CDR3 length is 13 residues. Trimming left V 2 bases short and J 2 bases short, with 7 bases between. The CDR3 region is CAWSLQGNQPQHF. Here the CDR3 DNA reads TGTGCCTGGAGTCTACAGGGCAATCAGCCCCAGCATTTT.

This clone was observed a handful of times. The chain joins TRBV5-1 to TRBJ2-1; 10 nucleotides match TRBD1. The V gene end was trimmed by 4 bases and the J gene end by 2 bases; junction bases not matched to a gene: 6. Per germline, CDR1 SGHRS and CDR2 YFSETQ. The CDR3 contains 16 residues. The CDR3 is CASSPSTGGAYNEQFF. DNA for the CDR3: TGCGCCAGCAGCCCCTCGACAGGGGGCGCCTACAATGAGCAGTTCTTC. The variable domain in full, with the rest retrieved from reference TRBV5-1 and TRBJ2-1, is KAGVTQTPRYLIKTRGQQVTLSCSPISGHRSVSWYQQTPGQGLQFLFEYFSETQRNKGNFPGRFSGRQFSNSRSEMNVSTLELGDSALYLCASSPSTGGAYNEQFFGPGTRLTVL.

CDR3 loop: CATSRRGSSYNEQFF. The CDR3 nucleotides read TGTGCCACCAGCAGACGAGGGAGCTCCTACAATGAGCAGTTCTTC. The chain uses TRBV15 and TRBJ2-1, with D maybe TRBD2 (5 bases). Trimming took 2 bases from V and 0 from J, leaving 8 bases between them. The CDR3 contains 15 residues. CDR1 and CDR2 from the germline V gene are LNHNV and YYDKDF (reference sequence).

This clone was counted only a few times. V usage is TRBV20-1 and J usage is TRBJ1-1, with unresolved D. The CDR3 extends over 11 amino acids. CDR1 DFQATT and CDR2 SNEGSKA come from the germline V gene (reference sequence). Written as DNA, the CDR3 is TGCAGCTCGACACTGAACACTGAAGCTTTCTTT. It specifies CSSTLNTEAFF.

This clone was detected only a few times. The CDR3 reads CASSQERTGGLRGNEQFF. The DNA of the CDR3 is TGCGCCAGCAGCCAAGAAAGGACAGGGGGGCTTCGGGGCAATGAGCAGTTCTTC. This chain connects TRBV4-1 to TRBJ2-1; 10 bases are shared with TRBD1. This CDR3 comprises 18 residues. Germline CDR1 MGHRA, CDR2 YSYEKL. With 0 bases clipped from V and 6 bases from J, the junction kept 11 bases outside the gene matches.

The CDR3 here is CASSLVDRTAGYTF. The DNA for the CDR3 is TGTGCCAGCAGTTTAGTCGACAGAACGGCAGGCTACACCTTC. The chain joins TRBV28 to TRBJ1-2; TRBD1 might be the D (5 bases). CDR3 length: 14 residues. The V end lost 2 bases, the J end lost 8 bases, and 15 bases lay between the germline ends. CDR1 is MDHEN and CDR2 is SYDVKM in the germline V gene.

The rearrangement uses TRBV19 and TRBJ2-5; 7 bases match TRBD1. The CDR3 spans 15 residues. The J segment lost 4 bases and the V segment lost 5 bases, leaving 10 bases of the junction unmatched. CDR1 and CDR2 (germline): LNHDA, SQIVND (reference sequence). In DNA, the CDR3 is TGTGCCAGTAGTTCCATAATCGGGGACAGAGAGACCCAGTACTTC. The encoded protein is CASSSIIGDRETQYF.

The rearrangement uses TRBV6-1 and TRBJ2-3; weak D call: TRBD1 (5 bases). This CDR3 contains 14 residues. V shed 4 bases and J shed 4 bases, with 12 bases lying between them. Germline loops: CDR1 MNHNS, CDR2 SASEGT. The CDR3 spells CASSALGRSDTQYF. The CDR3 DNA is TGTGCCAGCAGTGCCCTGGGGCGGTCAGATACGCAGTATTTT.

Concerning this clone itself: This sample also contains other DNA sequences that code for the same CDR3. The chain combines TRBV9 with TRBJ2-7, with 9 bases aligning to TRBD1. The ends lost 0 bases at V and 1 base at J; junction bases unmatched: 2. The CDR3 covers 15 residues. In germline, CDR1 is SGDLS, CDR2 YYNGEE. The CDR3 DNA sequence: TGTGCCAGCAGCGTAGGGGGGACAGGGTCCTACGAGCAGTACTTC. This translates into CASSVGGTGSYEQYF.

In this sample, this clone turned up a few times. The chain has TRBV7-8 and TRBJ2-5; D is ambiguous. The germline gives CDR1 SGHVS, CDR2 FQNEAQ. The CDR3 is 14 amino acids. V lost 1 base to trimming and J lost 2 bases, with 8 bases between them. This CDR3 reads CASSLVGGQETQYF. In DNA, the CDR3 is TGTGCCAGCAGCTTAGTCGGCGGACAAGAGACCCAGTACTTC.

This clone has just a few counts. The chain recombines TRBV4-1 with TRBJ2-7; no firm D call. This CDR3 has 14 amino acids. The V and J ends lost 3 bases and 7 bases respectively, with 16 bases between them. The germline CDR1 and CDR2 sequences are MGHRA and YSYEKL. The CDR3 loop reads CASSHPGSLTEQYF. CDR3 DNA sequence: TGCGCCAGCAGCCATCCAGGATCCCTAACAGAGCAGTACTTC.

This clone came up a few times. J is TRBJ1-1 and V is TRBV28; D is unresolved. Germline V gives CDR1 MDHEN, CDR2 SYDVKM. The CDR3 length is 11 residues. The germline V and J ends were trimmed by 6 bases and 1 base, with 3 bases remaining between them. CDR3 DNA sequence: TGTGCCAGCAGAGCGAACACTGAAGCTTTCTTT. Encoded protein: CASRANTEAFF.

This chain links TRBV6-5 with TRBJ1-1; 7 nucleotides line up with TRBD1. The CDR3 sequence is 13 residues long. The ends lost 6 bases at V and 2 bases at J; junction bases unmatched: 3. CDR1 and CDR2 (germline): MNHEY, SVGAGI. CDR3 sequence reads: CASRRQGNTEAFF. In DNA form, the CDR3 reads TGTGCCAGCAGACGACAGGGAAACACTGAAGCTTTCTTT.

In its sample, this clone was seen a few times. CDR3 nucleotides: TGCAGCGTCCAGACAGGGGTCAGCAATGAGCAGTTCTTC. It translates to CSVQTGVSNEQFF. The V gene is TRBV29-1, the J gene TRBJ2-1, with 8 bases lining up with TRBD1. Germline trimming cut 6 bases from V and 6 bases from J; bases unmatched to any gene: 7. The V gene's germline CDR1 is SQVTM and CDR2 ANQGSEA. The CDR3 has 13 amino acids.

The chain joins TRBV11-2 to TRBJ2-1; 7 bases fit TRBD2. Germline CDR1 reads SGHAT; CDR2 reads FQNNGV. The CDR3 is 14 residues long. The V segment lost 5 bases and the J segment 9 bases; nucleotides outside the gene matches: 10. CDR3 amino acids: CASSPRAGWGEQFF. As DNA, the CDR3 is TGTGCCAGCAGCCCACGAGCGGGATGGGGTGAGCAGTTCTTC.

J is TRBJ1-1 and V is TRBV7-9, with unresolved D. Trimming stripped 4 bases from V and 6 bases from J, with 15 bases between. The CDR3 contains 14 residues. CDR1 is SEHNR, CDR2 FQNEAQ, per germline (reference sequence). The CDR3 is CASSSAVLQSEAFF. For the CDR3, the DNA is TGTGCCAGCAGCTCAGCCGTCCTCCAGTCTGAAGCTTTCTTT.

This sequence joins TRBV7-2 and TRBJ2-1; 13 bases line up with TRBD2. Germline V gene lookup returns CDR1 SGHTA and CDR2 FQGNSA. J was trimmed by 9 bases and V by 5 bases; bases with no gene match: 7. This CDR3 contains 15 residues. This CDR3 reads CASSTGLAGASEQFF. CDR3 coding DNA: TGTGCCAGCAGCACAGGACTAGCGGGAGCGTCTGAGCAGTTCTTC.

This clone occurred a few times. The CDR3 DNA follows: TGTGCCAGCTCACTTGTACAGGGGGTCCGTCAGCCCCAGCATTTT. This gives the protein CASSLVQGVRQPQHF. J is TRBJ1-5 and V is TRBV18, with 8 nucleotides matching TRBD1. The CDR3 loop spans 15 amino acids. From germline, CDR1 is KGHSH and CDR2 LQKENI. V shed 4 bases, J shed 6 bases, and the junction held 8 bases outside the gene matches.

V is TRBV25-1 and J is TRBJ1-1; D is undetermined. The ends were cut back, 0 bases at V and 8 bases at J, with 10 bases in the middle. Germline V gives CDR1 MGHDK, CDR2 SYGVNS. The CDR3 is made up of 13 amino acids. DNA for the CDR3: TGTGCCAGCAGTGAATACGTGGAGCAAGAAGCTTTCTTT. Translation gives CASSEYVEQEAFF.

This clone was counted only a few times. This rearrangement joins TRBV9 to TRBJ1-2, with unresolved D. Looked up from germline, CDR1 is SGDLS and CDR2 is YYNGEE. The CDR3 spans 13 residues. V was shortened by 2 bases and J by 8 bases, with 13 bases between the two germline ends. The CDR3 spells CASSVGTYFGYTF. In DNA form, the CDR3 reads TGTGCCAGCAGCGTGGGCACCTACTTCGGCTACACCTTC. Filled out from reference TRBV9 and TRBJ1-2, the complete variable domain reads DSGVTQTPKHLITATGQRVTLRCSPRSGDLSVYWYQQSLDQGLQFLIQYYNGEERAKGNILERFSAQQFPDLHSELNLSSLELGDSALYFCASSVGTYFGYTFGSGTRLTVV.

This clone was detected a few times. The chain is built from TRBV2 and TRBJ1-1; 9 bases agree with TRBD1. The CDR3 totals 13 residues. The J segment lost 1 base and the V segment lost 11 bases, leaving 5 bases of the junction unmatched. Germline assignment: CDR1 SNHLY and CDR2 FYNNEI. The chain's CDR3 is CAGQGQGNTEAFF. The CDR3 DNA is TGTGCCGGCCAGGGACAGGGGAACACTGAAGCTTTCTTT.